The clone carrying this TCR beta chain was observed a single time. Its antigen is not known. The CDR3 sequence is 12 residues long. CDR1 is SQVTM and CDR2 is ANQGSEA in the germline V gene. The germline V and J ends were trimmed by 3 bases and 4 bases, with 9 bases remaining between them. Described treatment: oral pan-JAK inhibitor, 5-10 mg twice daily. RNA extraction and reverse transcription yielded cDNA as sequencing template. Sequencing used immunoSEQ multiplex PCR; TCRdb keeps in-frame clones, though not all of them. Among hundreds of thousands of clones listed, roughly three fifths were seen once. The data stem from a study of CD8+ T cells in alopecia areata. Findings and caveats of the study: Clonality was higher in lesional than normal scalp, especially in alopecia totalis/universalis. Association of baseline CD8+ expansion with response is uncertain owing to one nonresponder. Many expanded lesional clones persisted during tofacitinib (in both scalp and blood).

V is TRBV29-1 and J is TRBJ2-5; no firm D call. This TCR was recovered from a human donor with alopecia areata. The sequences come from CD4+ T cells sorted from blood, collected at week 44, from a patient treated with tofacitinib. For the CDR3, the DNA is TGCAGCGTTGACTTTGCCTTAGAGACCCAGTACTTC. Its translation: CSVDFALETQYF.